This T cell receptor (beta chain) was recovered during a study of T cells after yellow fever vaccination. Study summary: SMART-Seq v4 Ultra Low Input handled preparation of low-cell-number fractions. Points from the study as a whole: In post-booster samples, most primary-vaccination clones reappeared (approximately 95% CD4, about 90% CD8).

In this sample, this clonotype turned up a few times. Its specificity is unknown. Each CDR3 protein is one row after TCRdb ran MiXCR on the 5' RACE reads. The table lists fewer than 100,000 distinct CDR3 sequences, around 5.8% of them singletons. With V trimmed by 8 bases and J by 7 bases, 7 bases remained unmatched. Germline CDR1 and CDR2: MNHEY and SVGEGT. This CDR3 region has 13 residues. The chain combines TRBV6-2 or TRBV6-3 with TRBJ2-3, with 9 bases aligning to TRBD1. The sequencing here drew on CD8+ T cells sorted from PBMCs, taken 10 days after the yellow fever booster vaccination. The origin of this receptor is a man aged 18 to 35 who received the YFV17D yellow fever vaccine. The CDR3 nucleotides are TGTGCCAGCGGGGACAGGGACATCAATACGCAGTATTTT. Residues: CASGDRDINTQYF.